This T cell receptor (beta chain) derives from a study of blood T cell repertoires in COVID-19. This CDR3 region has 17 residues. The V gene end was trimmed by 6 bases and the J gene end by 5 bases; junction bases not matched to a gene: 16. CDR1 and CDR2 (germline): MNHNS, SASEGT. Assay: immunoSEQ multiplex PCR; the TCRdb copy retains only in-frame clones and omits some. Among about 410,000 clones, more than 80% were seen once, and the ten largest hold over 1.1%. The sample taken for sequencing was peripheral blood. The receptor's source is a woman aged 30 to 39 with active or convalescent COVID-19. V gene TRBV6-1 combines with J gene TRBJ1-2, with TRBD1 identical over 9 bases. The CDR3 is CASREIPGQGPRYGYTF. CDR3 in DNA: TGTGCCAGCAGGGAAATACCGGGACAGGGTCCAAGGTATGGCTACACCTTC.